The TCR beta chain under discussion was sequenced for a study of shared clonotypes between healthy human individuals. The V gene's germline CDR1 is SGDLS and CDR2 YYNGEE. Trimming took 0 bases from V and 3 from J, leaving 13 bases between them. The CDR3 length is 15 residues. Study conclusions and caveats: Enrolling few donors narrowed the genetic and exposure-history diversity that was represented. The sharing of 5% to 6.5% of naive CD4 clonotypes was seen across a handful of donors. Tissues were not sampled, only blood, and their repertoires likely differ. The four-donor shared clonotypes exceeded non-shared clonotypes in generation probability, with non-shared ones scoring lower.

On this clone: Its target is unknown.

Sequencing was performed with immunoSEQ multiplex PCR; in TCRdb, only in-frame clones are kept and a portion is missing. The data show 1 million to 1.2 million clones, roughly 80% seen once. This clonotype was obtained from a man younger than 35 in good health. Some clones in this sample may be carry-over from other donors' samples. Sequenced sample: memory CD4+ T cells from PBMCs. The subset here: CD45RA-negative fraction. The chain joins TRBV9 to TRBJ2-7, with D perhaps TRBD1 (6 bases). CDR3 bases: TGTGCCAGCAGCGTAGCAATTGGACAGCACTACGAGCAGTACTTC. Protein product: CASSVAIGQHYEQYF. The entire variable domain, with the rest obtained from reference TRBV9 and TRBJ2-7, is as follows: DSGVTQTPKHLITATGQRVTLRCSPRSGDLSVYWYQQSLDQGLQFLIQYYNGEERAKGNILERFSAQQFPDLHSELNLSSLELGDSALYFCASSVAIGQHYEQYFGPGTRLTVT.